The 8 T cell receptor beta chains presented below share a single source sample, sequenced in a study of cytomegalovirus exposure and HLA in healthy donors. The PCR used 60 Vbeta and 13 Jbeta primers. Libraries were prepared by immunoSEQ multiplex PCR; TCRdb keeps only in-frame clonotypes and omits some of them. The table lists under 90,000 clones, approximately 70% of them singletons. The sequenced material came from PBMCs. Receptor source: a woman aged 50 to 60 in good health and CMV-seropositive.

The rearrangement links TRBV27 to TRBJ2-2; 8 bases fit TRBD1. Per the germline V gene, CDR1 is MNHEY and CDR2 is SMNVEV (reference sequence). V shed 6 bases, J shed 7 bases, and the junction held 13 bases outside the gene matches. CDR3 length equals 16 residues. The CDR3 is CASRSEGTGSIGELFF. CDR3 sequence (DNA): TGTGCCAGCAGGTCGGAGGGGACAGGTTCGATCGGGGAGCTGTTTTTT.

The chain couples TRBV5-4 to TRBJ2-3, with TRBD2 matching 9 bases. The germline gives CDR1 SGHNT, CDR2 YYREEE (reference sequence). This CDR3 contains 16 residues. V gave up 0 bases and J gave up 1 base; unmatched junction bases: 3. The CDR3 loop is CASSLGLAERTDTQYF. For the CDR3, the DNA is TGTGCCAGCAGCTTGGGACTAGCGGAACGCACAGATACGCAGTATTTT.

This clone was recorded a few times. This sequence joins TRBV5-6 and TRBJ2-2; 9 bases are a match to TRBD2. The V gene's germline CDR1 is SGHDT and CDR2 YYEEEE. CDR3 length equals 18 residues. The trim removed 3 bases at V and 5 bases at J, leaving 14 bases unmatched. In DNA, the CDR3 is TGTGCCAGCAGCTACTCCTTAGGGACTAGCTATTGGACCGGGGAGCTGTTTTTT. This sequence encodes CASSYSLGTSYWTGELFF.

The gene calls are TRBV19 and TRBJ2-7; D may be TRBD2 (6 bases). This CDR3 is built from 14 residues. Germline CDR1 reads LNHDA; CDR2 reads SQIVND (reference sequence). Trimming removed 9 bases at V and 0 bases at J, with 15 bases between. The CDR3 DNA follows: TGTGCCAGCGCGCGGAGGGGATCCTCCTACGAGCAGTACTTC. As protein: CASARRGSSYEQYF.

The rearrangement links TRBV30 to TRBJ2-2, with 8 bases aligning to TRBD2. The germline V gene encodes CDR1 GTSNPN and CDR2 SVGIG (reference sequence). V lost 3 bases, J lost 8 bases, and 14 bases stayed unmatched. This CDR3 has 16 amino acids. The CDR3 reads CAWRWTGGRSSGELFF. The CDR3 DNA reads as TGTGCCTGGAGGTGGACGGGGGGGCGTTCGTCAGGGGAGCTGTTTTTT.

V is TRBV4-2 and J is TRBJ2-6; 8 nucleotides align to TRBD2. Germline V gives CDR1 LGHNA, CDR2 YNFKEQ. V gave up 0 bases and J gave up 2 bases; unmatched junction bases: 3. This CDR3 has 17 residues. CDR3 nucleotides: TGTGCCAGCAGCCAAGATAGCGGGACCACTGGGGCCAACGTCCTGACTTTC. Translating gives CASSQDSGTTGANVLTF.

The chain employs TRBV19 and TRBJ1-6; tentative D call: TRBD1 (6 bases). The CDR3 contains 15 residues. In germline, CDR1 is LNHDA, CDR2 SQIVND (reference sequence). The ends were cut back, 5 bases at V and 6 bases at J, with 14 bases in the middle. DNA for the CDR3: TGTGCCAGTAGTCCCCGAACAGGGAGTAATTCACCCCTCCACTTT. Its protein is CASSPRTGSNSPLHF.

The chain links TRBV30 to TRBJ1-2; possible D gene TRBD1, 5 bases. Trimming took off 2 bases at V and 5 bases at J, with 9 bases between the two ends. CDR3 length: 12 amino acids. The germline CDR1 and CDR2 sequences are GTSNPN and SVGIG (reference sequence). The DNA for the CDR3 is TGTGCCTGGAGTCTCGGGACTTATGGCTACACCTTC. Amino acid sequence: CAWSLGTYGYTF.